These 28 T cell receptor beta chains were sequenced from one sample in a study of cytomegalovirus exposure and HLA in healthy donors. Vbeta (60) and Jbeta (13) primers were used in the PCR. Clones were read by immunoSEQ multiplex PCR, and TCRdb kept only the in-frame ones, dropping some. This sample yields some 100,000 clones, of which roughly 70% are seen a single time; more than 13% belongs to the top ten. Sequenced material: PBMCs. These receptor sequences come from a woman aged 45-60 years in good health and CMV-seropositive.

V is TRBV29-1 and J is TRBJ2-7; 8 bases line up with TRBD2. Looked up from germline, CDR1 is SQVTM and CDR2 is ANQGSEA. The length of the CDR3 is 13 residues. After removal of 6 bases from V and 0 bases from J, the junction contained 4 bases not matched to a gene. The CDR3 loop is CSVAGLVSYEQYF. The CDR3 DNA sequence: TGCAGCGTCGCGGGACTAGTCTCCTACGAGCAGTACTTC.

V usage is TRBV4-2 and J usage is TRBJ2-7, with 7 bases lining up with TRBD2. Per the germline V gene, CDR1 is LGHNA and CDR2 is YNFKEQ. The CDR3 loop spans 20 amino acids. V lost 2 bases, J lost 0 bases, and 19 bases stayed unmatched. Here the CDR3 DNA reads TGTGCCAGCAGCCAAACCGGCTGGGGCAGAGCGAGCGGGGACTCCTACGAGCAGTACTTC. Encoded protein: CASSQTGWGRASGDSYEQYF.

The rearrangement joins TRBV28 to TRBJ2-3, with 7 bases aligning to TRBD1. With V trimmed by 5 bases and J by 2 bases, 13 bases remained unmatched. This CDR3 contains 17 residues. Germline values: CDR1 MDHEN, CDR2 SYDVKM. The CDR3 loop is CASSVIQGPPSTDTQYF. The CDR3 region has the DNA TGTGCCAGCAGTGTCATACAGGGGCCTCCCTCCACAGATACGCAGTATTTT.

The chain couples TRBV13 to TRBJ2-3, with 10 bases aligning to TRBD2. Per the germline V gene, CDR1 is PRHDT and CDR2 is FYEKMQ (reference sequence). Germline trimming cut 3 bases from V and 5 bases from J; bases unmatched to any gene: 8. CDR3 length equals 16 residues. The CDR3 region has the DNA TGTGCCAGCAGCTTTCGGCTAGCGGGAGACGGAGATACGCAGTATTTT. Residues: CASSFRLAGDGDTQYF.

The CDR3 bases are TGTGCCAGCAGCGGACTAAATACTGAAGCTTTCTTT. Encoded protein: CASSGLNTEAFF. The V gene is TRBV9, the J gene TRBJ1-1; no clear D gene. In germline, CDR1 is SGDLS, CDR2 YYNGEE. With 3 bases removed from V and 5 bases from J, the gap between germline ends came to 8 bases. The CDR3 spans 12 residues.

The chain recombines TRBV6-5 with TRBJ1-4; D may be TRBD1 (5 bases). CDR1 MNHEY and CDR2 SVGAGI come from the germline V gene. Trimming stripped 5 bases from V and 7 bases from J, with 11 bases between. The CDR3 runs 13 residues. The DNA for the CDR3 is TGTGCCAGCAGTGGCGGTAGGGGTGAAAAACTGTTTTTT. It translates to CASSGGRGEKLFF.

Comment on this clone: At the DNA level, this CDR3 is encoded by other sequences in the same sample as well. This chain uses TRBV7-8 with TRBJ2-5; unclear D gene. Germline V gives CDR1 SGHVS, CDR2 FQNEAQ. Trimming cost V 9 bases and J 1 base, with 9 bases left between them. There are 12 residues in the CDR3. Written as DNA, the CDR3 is TGTGCCAGTGGGCAGGTCCAAGAGACCCAGTACTTC. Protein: CASGQVQETQYF.

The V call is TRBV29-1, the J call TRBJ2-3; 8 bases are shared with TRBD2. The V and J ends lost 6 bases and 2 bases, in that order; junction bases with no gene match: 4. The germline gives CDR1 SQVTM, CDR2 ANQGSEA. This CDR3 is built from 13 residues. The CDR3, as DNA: TGCAGCGTAAGGCGGGAGGCCACAGATACGCAGTATTTT. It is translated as CSVRREATDTQYF.

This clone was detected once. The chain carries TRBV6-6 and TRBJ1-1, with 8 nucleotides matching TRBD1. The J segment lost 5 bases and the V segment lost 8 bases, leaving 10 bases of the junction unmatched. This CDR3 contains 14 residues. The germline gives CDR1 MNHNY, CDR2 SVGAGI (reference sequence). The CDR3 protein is CASWRTGFLTEAFF. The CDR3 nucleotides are TGTGCCAGCTGGAGGACAGGGTTTTTGACTGAAGCTTTCTTT.

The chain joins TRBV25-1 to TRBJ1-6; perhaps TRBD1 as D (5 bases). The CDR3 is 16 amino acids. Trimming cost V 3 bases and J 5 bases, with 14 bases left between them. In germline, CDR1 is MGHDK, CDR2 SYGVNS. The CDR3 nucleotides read TGTGCCAGCAGTGATTCCCAGGGCAGAGATAATTCACCCCTCCACTTT. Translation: CASSDSQGRDNSPLHF. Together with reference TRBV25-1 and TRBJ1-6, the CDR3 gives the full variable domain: EADIYQTPRYLVIGTGKKITLECSQTMGHDKMYWYQQDPGMELHLIHYSYGVNSTEKGDLSSESTVSRIRTEHFPLTLESARPSHTSQYLCASSDSQGRDNSPLHFGNGTRLTVT.

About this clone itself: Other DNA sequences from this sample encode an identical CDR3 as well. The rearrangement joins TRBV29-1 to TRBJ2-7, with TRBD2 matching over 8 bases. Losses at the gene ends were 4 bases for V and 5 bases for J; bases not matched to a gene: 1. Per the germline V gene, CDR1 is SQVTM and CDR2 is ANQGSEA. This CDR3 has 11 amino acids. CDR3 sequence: CSVAGGDEQYF. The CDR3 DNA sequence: TGCAGCGTTGCGGGGGGGGACGAGCAGTACTTC.

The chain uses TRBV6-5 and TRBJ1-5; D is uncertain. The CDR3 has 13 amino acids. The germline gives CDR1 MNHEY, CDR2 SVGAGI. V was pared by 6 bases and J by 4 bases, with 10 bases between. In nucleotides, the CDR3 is TGTGCCAGCAGCCGACTAGTAAATCAGCCCCAGCATTTT. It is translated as CASSRLVNQPQHF.

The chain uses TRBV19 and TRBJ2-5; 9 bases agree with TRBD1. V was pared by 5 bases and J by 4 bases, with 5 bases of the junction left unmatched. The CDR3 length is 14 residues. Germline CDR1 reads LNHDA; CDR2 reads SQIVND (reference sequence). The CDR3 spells CASSWTGVGETQYF. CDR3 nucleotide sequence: TGTGCCAGTAGTTGGACAGGGGTAGGAGAGACCCAGTACTTC. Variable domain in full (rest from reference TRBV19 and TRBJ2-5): DGGITQSPKYLFRKEGQNVTLSCEQNLNHDAMYWYRQDPGQGLRLIYYSQIVNDFQKGDIAEGYSVSREKKESFPLTVTSAQKNPTAFYLCASSWTGVGETQYFGPGTRLLVL.

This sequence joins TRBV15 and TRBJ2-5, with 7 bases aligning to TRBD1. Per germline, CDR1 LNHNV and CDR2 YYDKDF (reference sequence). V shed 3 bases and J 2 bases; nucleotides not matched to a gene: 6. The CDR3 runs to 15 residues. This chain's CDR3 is CATSSHPTGQETQYF. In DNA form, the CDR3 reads TGTGCCACCAGCAGCCATCCGACAGGGCAAGAGACCCAGTACTTC. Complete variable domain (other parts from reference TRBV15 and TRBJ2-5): DAMVIQNPRYQVTQFGKPVTLSCSQTLNHNVMYWYQQKSSQAPKLLFHYYDKDFNNEADTPDNFQSRRPNTSFCFLDIRSPGLGDTAMYLCATSSHPTGQETQYFGPGTRLLVL.

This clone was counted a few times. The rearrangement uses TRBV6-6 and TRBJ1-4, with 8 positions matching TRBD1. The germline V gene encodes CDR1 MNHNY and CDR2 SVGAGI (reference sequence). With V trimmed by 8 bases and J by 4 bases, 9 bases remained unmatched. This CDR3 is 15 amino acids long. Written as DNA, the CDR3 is TGTGCCAGCCGTACCCAGACAGGGGATAATGAAAAACTGTTTTTT. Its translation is CASRTQTGDNEKLFF.

CDR3 protein: CASSYDRGLNIQYF. CDR3 sequence (DNA): TGCGCCAGCAGTTATGACAGGGGGCTTAACATTCAGTACTTC. This rearrangement joins TRBV5-1 to TRBJ2-4, with TRBD1 matching 10 bases. V was clipped by 5 bases and J by 7 bases; unmatched bases: 6. Germline V gene data show CDR1 as SGHRS and CDR2 as YFSETQ. This CDR3 is built from 14 residues.

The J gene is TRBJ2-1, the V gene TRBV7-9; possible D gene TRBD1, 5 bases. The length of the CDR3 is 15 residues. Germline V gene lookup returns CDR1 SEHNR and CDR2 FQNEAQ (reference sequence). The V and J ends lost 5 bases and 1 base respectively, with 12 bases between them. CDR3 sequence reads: CASSPPGYSYNEQFF. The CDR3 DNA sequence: TGTGCCAGCAGCCCACCAGGGTATTCCTACAATGAGCAGTTCTTC.

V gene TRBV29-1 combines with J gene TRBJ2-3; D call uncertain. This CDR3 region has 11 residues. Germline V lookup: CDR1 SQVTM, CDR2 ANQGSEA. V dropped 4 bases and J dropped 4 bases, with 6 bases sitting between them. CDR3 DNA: TGCAGCGTTGCGGGTCCAGATACGCAGTATTTT. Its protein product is CSVAGPDTQYF.

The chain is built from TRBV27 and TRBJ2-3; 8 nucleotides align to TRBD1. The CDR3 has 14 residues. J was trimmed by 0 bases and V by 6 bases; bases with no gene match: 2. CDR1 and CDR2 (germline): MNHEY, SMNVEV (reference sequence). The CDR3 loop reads CASSRQGSTDTQYF. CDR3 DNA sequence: TGTGCCAGCAGCCGACAGGGGAGCACAGATACGCAGTATTTT.

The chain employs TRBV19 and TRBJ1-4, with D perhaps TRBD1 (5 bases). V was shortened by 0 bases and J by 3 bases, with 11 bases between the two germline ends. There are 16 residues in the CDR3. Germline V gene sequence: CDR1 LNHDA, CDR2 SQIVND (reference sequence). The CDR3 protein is CASSIEGERANEKLFF. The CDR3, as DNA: TGTGCCAGTAGTATAGAAGGGGAACGGGCTAATGAAAAACTGTTTTTT.

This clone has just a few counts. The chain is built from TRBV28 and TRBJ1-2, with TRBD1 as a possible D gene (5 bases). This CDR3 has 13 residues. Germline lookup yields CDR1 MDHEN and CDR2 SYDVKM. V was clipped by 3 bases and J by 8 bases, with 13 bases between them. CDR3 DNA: TGTGCCAGCAGTTTTCAGGGAAGGACCGGCTACACCTTC. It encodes CASSFQGRTGYTF.

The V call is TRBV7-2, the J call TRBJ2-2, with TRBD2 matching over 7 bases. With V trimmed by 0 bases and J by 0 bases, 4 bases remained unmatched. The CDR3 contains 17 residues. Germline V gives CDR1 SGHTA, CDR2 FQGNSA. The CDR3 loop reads CASSLASLAANTGELFF. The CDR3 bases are TGTGCCAGCAGCTTAGCGTCGCTAGCGGCGAACACCGGGGAGCTGTTTTTT.

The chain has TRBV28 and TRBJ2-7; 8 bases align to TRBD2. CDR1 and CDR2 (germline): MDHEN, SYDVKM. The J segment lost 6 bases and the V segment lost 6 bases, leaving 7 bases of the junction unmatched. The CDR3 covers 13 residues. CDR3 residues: CASREGGRTEQYF. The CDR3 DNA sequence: TGTGCCAGCAGGGAAGGCGGGAGGACCGAGCAGTACTTC.

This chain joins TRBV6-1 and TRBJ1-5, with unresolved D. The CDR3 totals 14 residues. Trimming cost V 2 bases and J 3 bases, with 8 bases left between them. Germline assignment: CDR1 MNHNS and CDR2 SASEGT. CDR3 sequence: CASSESRFNQPQHF. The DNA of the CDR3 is TGTGCCAGCAGTGAAAGCAGGTTCAATCAGCCCCAGCATTTT.

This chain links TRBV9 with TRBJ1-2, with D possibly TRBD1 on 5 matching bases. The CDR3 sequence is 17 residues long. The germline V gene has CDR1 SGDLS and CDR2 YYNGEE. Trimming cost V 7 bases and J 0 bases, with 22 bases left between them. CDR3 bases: TGTGCCAGCTCCCGAGATGGGGGGAAAAGGGCTAACTATGGCTACACCTTC. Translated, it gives CASSRDGGKRANYGYTF.

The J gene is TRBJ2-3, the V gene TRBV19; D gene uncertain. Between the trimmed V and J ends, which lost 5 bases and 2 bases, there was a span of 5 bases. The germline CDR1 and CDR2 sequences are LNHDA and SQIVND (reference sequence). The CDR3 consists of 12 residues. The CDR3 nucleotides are TGTGCCAGTAGTCTCCTCACAGATACGCAGTATTTT. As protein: CASSLLTDTQYF.

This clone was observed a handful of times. The CDR3 bases are TGTGCCAGCAGCTTACTAGGGACAGGGGGAGATGAGCAGTTCTTC. Its translation is CASSLLGTGGDEQFF. The chain uses TRBV5-5 and TRBJ2-1; 11 bases align to TRBD1. V trimming: 2 bases; J trimming: 8 bases; junction bases outside the gene matches: 6. CDR1 is SGHKS, CDR2 YYEKEE, per germline (reference sequence). This CDR3 has 15 residues.

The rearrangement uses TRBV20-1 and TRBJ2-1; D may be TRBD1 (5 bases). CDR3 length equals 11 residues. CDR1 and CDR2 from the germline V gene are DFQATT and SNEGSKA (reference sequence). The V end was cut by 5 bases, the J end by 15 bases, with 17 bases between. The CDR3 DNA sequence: TGCAGTGCTCGCATTTCTCAGGGTATGTTCTTC. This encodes CSARISQGMFF.